This TCR beta chain originates from a study of siplizumab effects on memory and regulatory T cells. The CDR3 consists of 15 residues. Germline V gives CDR1 MNHEY, CDR2 SMNVEV (reference sequence). V trimming: 2 bases; J trimming: 0 bases; junction bases outside the gene matches: 4. Whole-study findings and limits: The study found naive T cells seemingly more diverse than memory cells and seemingly major alloresponse contributors. Only a minor fraction of alloreactive clones mapped to unstimulated subsets. On average, around 70% of mappable alloreactive CD4+ clones were Treg-derived under siplizumab, against about 30% in controls.

Clones were sequenced by immunoSEQ multiplex PCR, and TCRdb holds only the in-frame ones, with some missing. The sample yields about 62,000 clones, 65% to 80% seen once. With regard to this clone: What it recognizes is unknown.

This clonotype originated in a human donor in good health. Source material: memory CD4+ T cells sorted from blood. The chain is built from TRBV27 and TRBJ2-7, with TRBD2 matching 7 bases. The DNA for the CDR3 is TGTGCCAGCAGTTTACAGGGAGGGAGCTCCTACGAGCAGTACTTC. It codes for CASSLQGGSSYEQYF.